This entry lists 20 T cell receptor beta chains sequenced from one sample in a study of regulatory and conventional T cells in RAG deficiency. Using immunoSEQ multiplex PCR, the repertoire was profiled, and TCRdb retains in-frame clones only, with some absent. This table has roughly 11,000 clones, roughly 95% appearing once. Blood CD4+ CD25-high CD127-low regulatory T cells supplied the genomic DNA template. The same data also contributed to another study, on regulatory T cells. This second study notes: The PCR used 52 TRBV and 13 TRBJ primers.

The sequencing sample was made of CD127- CD25+ CD4+ Tregs sorted from blood. Receptors were obtained from a human donor in good health.

This clone occurred once. This chain uses TRBV5-1 with TRBJ2-7, with D possibly TRBD1 on 6 matching bases. Germline-derived CDR1 and CDR2 are SGHRS and YFSETQ. V shed 2 bases and J shed 4 bases, with 13 bases lying between them. The CDR3 is 14 residues long. For the CDR3, the DNA is TGCGCCAGCAGCTTAAGGGGGAAGGGGTACGAGCAGTACTTC. Translated: CASSLRGKGYEQYF.

The J gene is TRBJ2-6, the V gene TRBV6-5; D is uncertain. The CDR3 is 14 residues long. V dropped 2 bases and J dropped 4 bases, with 6 bases sitting between them. Germline V gene data show CDR1 as MNHEY and CDR2 as SVGAGI. CDR3 sequence (DNA): TGTGCCAGCAGTTACGCGGTGGGGGCCAACGTCCTGACTTTC. This sequence encodes CASSYAVGANVLTF.

This rearrangement joins TRBV9 to TRBJ2-3; 10 bases line up with TRBD2. V lost 4 bases, J lost 5 bases, and 4 bases stayed unmatched. There are 14 residues in the CDR3. Germline V gene lookup returns CDR1 SGDLS and CDR2 YYNGEE. This chain's CDR3 is CASSLGLALDTQYF. The CDR3, as DNA: TGTGCCAGCAGCTTGGGACTAGCGCTAGATACGCAGTATTTT.

This clone was counted a single time. This chain joins TRBV9 and TRBJ2-7; D gene unclear. CDR1 and CDR2 (germline): SGDLS, YYNGEE. Trimming stripped 2 bases from V and 7 bases from J, with 4 bases between. CDR3 size: 10 residues. CDR3: CASSVPEQYF. The CDR3 nucleotides read TGTGCCAGCAGCGTCCCGGAGCAGTACTTC.

The rearrangement joins TRBV7-9 to TRBJ1-2; D not resolved. The germline V and J ends were trimmed by 0 bases and 0 bases, with 5 bases remaining between them. The germline V gene encodes CDR1 SEHNR and CDR2 FQNEAQ (reference sequence). The CDR3 is 14 residues long. CDR3 DNA: TGTGCCAGCAGCTTAGCCGGGACTAACTATGGCTACACCTTC. It translates to CASSLAGTNYGYTF. The full variable domain, in which reference TRBV7-9 and TRBJ1-2 provide the parts outside the CDR3, is DTGVSQNPRHKITKRGQNVTFRCDPISEHNRLYWYRQTLGQGPEFLTYFQNEAQLEKSRLLSDRFSAERPKGSFSTLEIQRTEQGDSAMYLCASSLAGTNYGYTFGSGTRLTVV.

The chain has TRBV2 and TRBJ2-7, with TRBD1 matching 7 bases. Per the germline V gene, CDR1 is SNHLY and CDR2 is FYNNEI. The V segment lost 4 bases and the J segment 4 bases; nucleotides outside the gene matches: 19. CDR3 size: 18 residues. As DNA, the CDR3 is TGTGCCAGCAGTGGGAGCCCCAGGGACAGAACAATGGGTTACGAGCAGTACTTC. This codes for CASSGSPRDRTMGYEQYF.

The V and J genes are TRBV11-2 and TRBJ2-3, with 12 nucleotides matching TRBD2. V lost 5 bases and J lost 14; bases outside the gene matches: 5. Germline V gene sequence: CDR1 SGHAT, CDR2 FQNNGV. The CDR3 covers 12 residues. CDR3 region: CASSPTSGGRYF. The CDR3 DNA sequence: TGTGCCAGCAGCCCGACTAGCGGGGGTCGGTATTTT.

V is TRBV7-3 and J is TRBJ2-3; 16 bases match TRBD2. Losses at the gene ends were 3 bases for V and 2 bases for J; bases not matched to a gene: 5. CDR1 is SGHTA, CDR2 FQGTGA, per germline. This CDR3 spans 18 amino acids. As DNA, the CDR3 is TGTGCCAGCAGCTTTTCCGGGACTAGCGGGGGGGCCACAGATACGCAGTATTTT. As protein: CASSFSGTSGGATDTQYF.

The J gene is TRBJ2-3, the V gene TRBV12-2; the table's D call, TRBD2, was not checked against the DNA. TRBV12-2 is a pseudogene. The CDR3 is 15 residues long. CDR3 sequence reads: CASRLTGWGVDTQYF. CDR3 in DNA: TGTGCAAGTCGCTTAACTGGATGGGGGGTAGATACGCAGTATTTT.

This clone was recorded only once. V gene TRBV6-1 combines with J gene TRBJ2-7; TRBD2 matches at 7 bases. V lost 0 bases to trimming and J lost 2 bases; unmatched junction nucleotides: 4. This CDR3 region has 15 residues. Germline V gene sequence: CDR1 MNHNS, CDR2 SASEGT. The CDR3 DNA sequence: TGTGCCAGCAGTGAAGCGGCCCGGGGGGCCTACGAGCAGTACTTC. Protein: CASSEAARGAYEQYF.

This clone was detected only once. This chain joins TRBV5-5 and TRBJ2-6, with D possibly matching TRBD1 (6 bases). There are 17 residues in the CDR3. Germline-derived CDR1 and CDR2 are SGHKS and YYEKEE (reference sequence). Trimming left V 4 bases short and J 0 bases short, with 14 bases between. CDR3 sequence reads: CASSPRTVYSGANVLTF. CDR3 DNA sequence: TGTGCCAGCAGCCCCCGGACAGTGTACTCTGGGGCCAACGTCCTGACTTTC.

In its sample, this clone was seen a few times. This chain joins TRBV10-3 and TRBJ1-1; 9 bases agree with TRBD1. The V gene end was trimmed by 7 bases and the J gene end by 0 bases; junction bases not matched to a gene: 3. Germline-derived CDR1 and CDR2 are ENHRY and SYGVKD. The CDR3 loop spans 14 amino acids. The CDR3 region is CAIKGTGMNTEAFF. The CDR3 DNA follows: TGTGCCATCAAAGGGACAGGGATGAACACTGAAGCTTTCTTT.

J is TRBJ1-5 and V is TRBV7-3; D is unresolved. V dropped 2 bases and J dropped 1 base, with 15 bases sitting between them. The germline gives CDR1 SGHTA, CDR2 FQGTGA. The CDR3 has 17 amino acids. CDR3 amino acids: CASSLGREEGSNQPQHF. The CDR3 DNA reads TGTGCCAGCAGCTTAGGGAGGGAGGAGGGAAGCAATCAGCCCCAGCATTTT.

This chain links TRBV7-2 with TRBJ2-1; 14 bases are a match to TRBD2. The CDR3 sequence is 17 residues long. Unmatched junction bases numbered 6, after V lost 4 bases and J lost 4 bases. In germline, CDR1 is SGHTA, CDR2 FQGNSA. For the CDR3, the DNA is TGTGCCAGCAGCTGGACTAGCGGGGGGCTTTTTTACAATGAGCAGTTCTTC. It codes for CASSWTSGGLFYNEQFF.

This clone was seen a single time. V usage is TRBV6-1 and J usage is TRBJ1-1; 7 bases line up with TRBD1. The CDR3 has 14 amino acids. CDR1 is MNHNS and CDR2 is SASEGT in the germline V gene. V was clipped by 7 bases and J by 3 bases; unmatched bases: 8. The CDR3 is CASKLQGWYTEAFF. CDR3 DNA: TGTGCCAGCAAGTTACAGGGGTGGTACACTGAAGCTTTCTTT.

This rearrangement joins TRBV2 to TRBJ2-1; weak D call: TRBD2 (6 bases). This CDR3 contains 14 residues. Trimming cost V 1 base and J 7 bases, with 11 bases left between them. Germline lookup yields CDR1 SNHLY and CDR2 FYNNEI. The DNA for the CDR3 is TGTGCCAGCAGTGAAGGCGGGGTAGGGAATGAGCAGTTCTTC. Protein sequence: CASSEGGVGNEQFF. Variable domain in full (rest from reference TRBV2 and TRBJ2-1): EPEVTQTPSHQVTQMGQEVILRCVPISNHLYFYWYRQILGQKVEFLVSFYNNEISEKSEIFDDQFSVERPDGSNFTLKIRSTKLEDSAMYFCASSEGGVGNEQFFGPGTRLTVL.

The chain uses TRBV2 and TRBJ2-1; unclear D gene. CDR1 and CDR2 (germline): SNHLY, FYNNEI. V was shortened by 2 bases and J by 12 bases, with 11 bases between the two germline ends. The CDR3 totals 12 residues. The CDR3 sequence: CASSESGIRQFF. The CDR3 DNA sequence: TGTGCCAGCAGTGAATCTGGCATACGGCAGTTCTTC.

CDR3 nucleotides: TGTGCCAGCAGCTTGTTTTGGGCCCGGACAGGGCTGGAGCAGGGCTACACCTTC. Its protein is CASSLFWARTGLEQGYTF. The chain is built from TRBV5-5 and TRBJ1-2; TRBD1 matches at 8 bases. Germline-derived CDR1 and CDR2 are SGHKS and YYEKEE (reference sequence). The V gene end was trimmed by 1 base and the J gene end by 8 bases; junction bases not matched to a gene: 19. The CDR3 totals 18 residues.

V gene TRBV5-1 combines with J gene TRBJ1-1, with TRBD1 as a possible D gene (6 bases). The CDR3 runs to 14 residues. The ends were cut back, 6 bases at V and 0 bases at J, with 12 bases in the middle. Germline values: CDR1 SGHRS, CDR2 YFSETQ. The CDR3 here is CASKYRGMNTEAFF. The CDR3 nucleotides are TGCGCCAGCAAATATAGGGGGATGAACACTGAAGCTTTCTTT.

The chain carries TRBV4-1 and TRBJ1-3; no firm D call. Trimming pared 1 base from V and 1 base from J, leaving 11 bases between. The CDR3 spans 16 residues. CDR1 and CDR2 (germline): MGHRA, YSYEKL. The CDR3 DNA reads as TGCGCCAGCAGCCAAGTGGGCCGGCCATCTGGAAACACCATATATTTT. This translates into CASSQVGRPSGNTIYF.